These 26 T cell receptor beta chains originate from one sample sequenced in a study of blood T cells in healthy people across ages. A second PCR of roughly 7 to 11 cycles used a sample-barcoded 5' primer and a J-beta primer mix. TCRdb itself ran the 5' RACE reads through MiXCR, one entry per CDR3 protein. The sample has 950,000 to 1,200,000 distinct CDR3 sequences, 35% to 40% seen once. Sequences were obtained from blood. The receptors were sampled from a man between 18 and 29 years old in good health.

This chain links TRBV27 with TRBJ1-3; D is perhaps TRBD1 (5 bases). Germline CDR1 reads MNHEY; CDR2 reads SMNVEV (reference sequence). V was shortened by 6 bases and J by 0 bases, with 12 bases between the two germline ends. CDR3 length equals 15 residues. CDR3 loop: CASRSHGGSGNTIYF. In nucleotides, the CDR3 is TGTGCCAGCAGGTCTCACGGGGGCTCTGGAAACACCATATATTTT.

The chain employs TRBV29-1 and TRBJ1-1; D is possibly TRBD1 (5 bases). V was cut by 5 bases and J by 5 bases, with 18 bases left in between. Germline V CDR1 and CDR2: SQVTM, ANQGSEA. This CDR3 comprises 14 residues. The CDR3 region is CSVSRLEGNTEAFF. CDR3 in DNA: TGCAGCGTTTCCCGCCTCGAGGGGAATACTGAAGCTTTCTTT.

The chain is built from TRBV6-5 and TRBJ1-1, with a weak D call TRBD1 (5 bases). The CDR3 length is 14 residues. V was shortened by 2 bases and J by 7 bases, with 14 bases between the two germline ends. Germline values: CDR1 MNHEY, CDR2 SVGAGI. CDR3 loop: CASSYKGFGGEAFF. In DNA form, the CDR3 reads TGTGCCAGCAGTTACAAGGGGTTCGGGGGTGAAGCTTTCTTT.

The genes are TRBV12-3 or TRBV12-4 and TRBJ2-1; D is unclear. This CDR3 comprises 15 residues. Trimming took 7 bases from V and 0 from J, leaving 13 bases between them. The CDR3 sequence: CASTEAGPSYNEQFF. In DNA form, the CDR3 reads TGTGCCAGCACCGAAGCAGGACCCTCCTACAATGAGCAGTTCTTC.

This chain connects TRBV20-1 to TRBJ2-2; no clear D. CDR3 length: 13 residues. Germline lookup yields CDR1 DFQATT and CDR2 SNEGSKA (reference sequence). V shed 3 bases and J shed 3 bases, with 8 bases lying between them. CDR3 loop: CSARRRHTGELFF. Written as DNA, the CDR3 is TGCAGTGCTAGGCGACGGCACACCGGGGAGCTGTTTTTT.

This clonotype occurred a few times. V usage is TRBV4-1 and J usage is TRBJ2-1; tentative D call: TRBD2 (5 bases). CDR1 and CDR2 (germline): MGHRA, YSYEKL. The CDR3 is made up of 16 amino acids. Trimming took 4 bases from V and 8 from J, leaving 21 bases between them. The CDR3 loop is CASSRPREFPRDEQFF. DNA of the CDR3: TGCGCCAGCAGCCGACCTAGGGAGTTCCCTAGGGATGAGCAGTTCTTC.

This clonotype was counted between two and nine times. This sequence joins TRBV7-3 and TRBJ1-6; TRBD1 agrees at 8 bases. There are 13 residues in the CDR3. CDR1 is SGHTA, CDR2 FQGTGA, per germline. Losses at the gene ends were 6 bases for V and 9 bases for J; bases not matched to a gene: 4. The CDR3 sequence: CASSPTGGSPLHF. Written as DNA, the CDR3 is TGTGCCAGCAGTCCTACAGGGGGTTCACCCCTCCACTTT.

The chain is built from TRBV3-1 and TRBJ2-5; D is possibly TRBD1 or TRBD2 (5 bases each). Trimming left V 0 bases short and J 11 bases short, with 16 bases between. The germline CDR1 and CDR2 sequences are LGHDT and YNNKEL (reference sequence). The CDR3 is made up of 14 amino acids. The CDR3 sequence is CASSQDPQPREQYF. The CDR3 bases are TGTGCCAGCAGCCAAGATCCCCAACCCAGGGAGCAGTACTTC.

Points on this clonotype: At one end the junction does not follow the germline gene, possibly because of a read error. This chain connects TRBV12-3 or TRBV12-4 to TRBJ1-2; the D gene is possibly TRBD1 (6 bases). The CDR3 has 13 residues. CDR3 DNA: TGTGCCTGCAGTCCAGGGGCAGCGCAGGGCTACACCTTC. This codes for CACSPGAAQGYTF.

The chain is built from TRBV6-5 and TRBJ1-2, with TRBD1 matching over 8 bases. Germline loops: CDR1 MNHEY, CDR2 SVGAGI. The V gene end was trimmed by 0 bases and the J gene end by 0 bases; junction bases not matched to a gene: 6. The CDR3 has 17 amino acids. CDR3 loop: CASSYSRRTGTNYGYTF. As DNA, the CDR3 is TGTGCCAGCAGTTACTCCAGGAGGACAGGGACTAACTATGGCTACACCTTC.

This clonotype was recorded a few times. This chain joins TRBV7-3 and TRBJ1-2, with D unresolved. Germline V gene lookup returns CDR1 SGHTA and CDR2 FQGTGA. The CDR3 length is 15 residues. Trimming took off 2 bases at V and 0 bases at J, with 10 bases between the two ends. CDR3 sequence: CASSLAPGPNYGYTF. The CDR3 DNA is TGTGCCAGCAGCTTAGCACCGGGTCCTAACTATGGCTACACCTTC.

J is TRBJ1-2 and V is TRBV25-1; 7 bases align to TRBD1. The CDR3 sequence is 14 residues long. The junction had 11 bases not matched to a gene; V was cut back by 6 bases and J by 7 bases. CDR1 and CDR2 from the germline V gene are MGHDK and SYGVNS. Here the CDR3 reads CASSREQGISGYTF. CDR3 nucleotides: TGTGCCAGCAGCAGGGAACAGGGGATTAGTGGCTACACCTTC.

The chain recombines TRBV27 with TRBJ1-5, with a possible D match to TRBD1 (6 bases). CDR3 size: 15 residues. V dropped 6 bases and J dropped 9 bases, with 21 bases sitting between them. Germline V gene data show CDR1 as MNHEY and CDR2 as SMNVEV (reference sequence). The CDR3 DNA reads TGTGCCAGCAGCCAACATACAGGGAGCCAGCTGCCCCAGCATTTT. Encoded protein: CASSQHTGSQLPQHF.

Written as DNA, the CDR3 is TGTGCCAGCTCACCAAATGGGTTATCGAGCTCTGAAGCTTTCTTT. This codes for CASSPNGLSSSEAFF. This rearrangement joins TRBV18 to TRBJ1-1; no clear D. Germline V gene lookup returns CDR1 KGHSH and CDR2 LQKENI. V gave up 2 bases and J gave up 6 bases, with 16 bases separating them. This CDR3 comprises 15 residues.

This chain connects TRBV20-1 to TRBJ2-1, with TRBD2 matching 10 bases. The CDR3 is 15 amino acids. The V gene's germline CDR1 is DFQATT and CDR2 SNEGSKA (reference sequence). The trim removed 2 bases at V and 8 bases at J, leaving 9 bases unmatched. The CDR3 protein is CSARRGGTSAHEQFF. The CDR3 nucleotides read TGCAGTGCTAGACGGGGGGGGACTAGCGCCCATGAGCAGTTCTTC.

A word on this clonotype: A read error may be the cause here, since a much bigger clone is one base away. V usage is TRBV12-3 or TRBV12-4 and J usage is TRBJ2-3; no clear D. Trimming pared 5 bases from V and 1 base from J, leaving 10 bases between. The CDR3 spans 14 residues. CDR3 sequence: CASSVFGGTDTQYF. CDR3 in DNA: TGTGCCAGCAGTGTGTTTGGGGGCACAGATACGCAGTATTTT.

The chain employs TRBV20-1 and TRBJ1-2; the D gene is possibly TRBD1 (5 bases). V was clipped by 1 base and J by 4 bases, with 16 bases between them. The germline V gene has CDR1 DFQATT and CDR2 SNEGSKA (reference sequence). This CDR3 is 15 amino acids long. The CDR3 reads CSARVTAAGPYGYTF. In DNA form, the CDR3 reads TGCAGTGCTAGAGTGACGGCAGCGGGACCCTATGGCTACACCTTC.

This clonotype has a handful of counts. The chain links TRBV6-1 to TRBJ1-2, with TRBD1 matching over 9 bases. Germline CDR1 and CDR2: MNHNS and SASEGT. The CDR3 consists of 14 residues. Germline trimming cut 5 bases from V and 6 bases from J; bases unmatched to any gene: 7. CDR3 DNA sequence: TGTGCCAGCAGTAAGACAGGGGGTCGGGATGGCTACACCTTC. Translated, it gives CASSKTGGRDGYTF.

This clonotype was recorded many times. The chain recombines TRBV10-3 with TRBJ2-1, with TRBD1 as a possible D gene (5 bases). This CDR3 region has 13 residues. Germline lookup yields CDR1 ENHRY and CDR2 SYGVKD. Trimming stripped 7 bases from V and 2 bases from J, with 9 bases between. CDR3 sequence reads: CAITSQAYNEQFF. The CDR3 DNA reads TGTGCCATCACGTCACAGGCCTACAATGAGCAGTTCTTC.

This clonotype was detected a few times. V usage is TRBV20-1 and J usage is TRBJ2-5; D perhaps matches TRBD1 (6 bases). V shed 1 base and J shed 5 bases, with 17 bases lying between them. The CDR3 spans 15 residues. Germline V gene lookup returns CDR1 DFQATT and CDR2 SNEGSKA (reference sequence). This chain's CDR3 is CSARALTGTLETQYF. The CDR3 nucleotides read TGCAGTGCTAGAGCCCTTACAGGGACCTTGGAGACCCAGTACTTC.

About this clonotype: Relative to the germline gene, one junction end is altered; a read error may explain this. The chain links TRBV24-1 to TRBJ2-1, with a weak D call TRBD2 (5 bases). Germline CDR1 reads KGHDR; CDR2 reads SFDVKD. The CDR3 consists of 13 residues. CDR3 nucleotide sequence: TGTGCCGCCAGTGATCGGGGCTACAATGAGCAGTTCTTC. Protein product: CAASDRGYNEQFF.

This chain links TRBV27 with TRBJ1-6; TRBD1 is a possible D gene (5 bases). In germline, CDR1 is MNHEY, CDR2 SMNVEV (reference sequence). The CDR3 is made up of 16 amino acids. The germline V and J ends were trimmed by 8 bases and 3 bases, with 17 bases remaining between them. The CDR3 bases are TGTGCCAGCCACAGGACCCTGAGGAACTATAATTCACCCCTCCACTTT. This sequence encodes CASHRTLRNYNSPLHF.

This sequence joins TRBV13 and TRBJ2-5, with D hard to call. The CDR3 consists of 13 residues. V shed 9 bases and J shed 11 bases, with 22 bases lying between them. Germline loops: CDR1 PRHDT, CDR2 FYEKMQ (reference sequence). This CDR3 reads CASISRAHNEQYF. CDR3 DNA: TGTGCCAGTATCTCACGAGCCCACAATGAGCAGTACTTC.

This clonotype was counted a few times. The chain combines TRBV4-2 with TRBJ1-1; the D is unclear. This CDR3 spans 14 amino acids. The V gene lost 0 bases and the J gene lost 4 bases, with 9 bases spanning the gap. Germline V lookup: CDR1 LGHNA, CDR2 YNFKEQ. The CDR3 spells CASSQELGSTEAFF. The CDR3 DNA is TGTGCCAGCAGCCAAGAACTGGGCTCCACTGAAGCTTTCTTT.

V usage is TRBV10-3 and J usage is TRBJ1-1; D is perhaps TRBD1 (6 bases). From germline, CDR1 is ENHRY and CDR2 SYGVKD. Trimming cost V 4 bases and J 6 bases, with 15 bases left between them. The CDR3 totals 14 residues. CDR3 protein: CAISARTDRSEAFF. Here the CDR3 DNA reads TGTGCCATCAGTGCAAGGACAGATCGGTCTGAAGCTTTCTTT.

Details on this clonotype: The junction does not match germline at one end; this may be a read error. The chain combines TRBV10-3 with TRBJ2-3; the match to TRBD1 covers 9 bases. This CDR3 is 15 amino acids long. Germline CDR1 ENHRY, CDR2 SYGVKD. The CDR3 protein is CAITETGGRGDTQSF. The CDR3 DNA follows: TGTGCCATCACCGAAACAGGGGGCCGGGGAGATACGCAGTCTTTT.